Below are 8 T cell receptor beta chains sequenced from a single sample in a study of cytomegalovirus exposure and HLA in healthy donors. The study ran its PCR with 60 Vbeta and 13 Jbeta primers. Here immunoSEQ multiplex PCR was the method, and the copy in TCRdb shows in-frame clones only, minus some. The data hold approximately 180,000 clones, with 75% to 85% observed a single time. The specimen was PBMCs. The receptors were sampled from a woman between 50 and 59 years old in good health and CMV-seropositive.

CDR3 in DNA: TGTGCCAGCAGCTTGCAGGGAAAGCGTTTGAGCGAGCAGTACTTC. Protein product: CASSLQGKRLSEQYF. The J gene is TRBJ2-7, the V gene TRBV5-4; D may be TRBD1 (5 bases). CDR3 length equals 15 residues. Germline-derived CDR1 and CDR2 are SGHNT and YYREEE (reference sequence). Trimming left V 1 base short and J 6 bases short, with 17 bases between.

V gene TRBV6-5 combines with J gene TRBJ1-1, with D perhaps matching TRBD1 (6 bases). V shed 4 bases and J shed 11 bases, with 17 bases lying between them. CDR1 and CDR2 from the germline V gene are MNHEY and SVGAGI. There are 13 residues in the CDR3. CDR3 sequence (DNA): TGTGCCAGCAGTTCCTTCAGGGGTGGGGTGGCTTTCTTT. This gives the protein CASSSFRGGVAFF.

This clone was picked up one time. The CDR3 nucleotides are TGTGCCAGCACAACAGGGTCCTATGGCTACACCTTC. It specifies CASTTGSYGYTF. The J gene is TRBJ1-2, the V gene TRBV6-6; D is perhaps TRBD1 (6 bases). The CDR3 consists of 12 residues. Germline V gene sequence: CDR1 MNHNY, CDR2 SVGAGI (reference sequence). The V end lost 7 bases, the J end lost 4 bases, and 10 bases lay between the germline ends.

This clone occurred many times. This chain uses TRBV4-2 with TRBJ2-7, with TRBD2 as a possible D gene (5 bases). The germline V gene encodes CDR1 LGHNA and CDR2 YNFKEQ. V lost 0 bases and J 6 bases, leaving 6 bases between the germline ends. This CDR3 region has 12 residues. CDR3 region: CASSQEGSEQYF. The CDR3 DNA follows: TGTGCCAGCAGCCAAGAGGGGAGCGAGCAGTACTTC.

The chain has TRBV5-1 and TRBJ1-1; D is possibly TRBD1 (6 bases). V lost 0 bases and J lost 6, with 12 bases in between. The CDR3 extends over 14 amino acids. The germline gives CDR1 SGHRS, CDR2 YFSETQ. CDR3 sequence (DNA): TGCGCCAGCAGCTTGGCGCCAGGGGCCCCTGAAGCTTTCTTT. Its translation: CASSLAPGAPEAFF.

The V call is TRBV4-1, the J call TRBJ1-2; D is ambiguous. CDR1 MGHRA and CDR2 YSYEKL come from the germline V gene. This CDR3 is built from 15 residues. The V end lost 2 bases, the J end lost 2 bases, and 12 bases lay between the germline ends. The CDR3 DNA sequence: TGCGCCAGCAGCCAATTCTTCCTATCCAACTATGGCTACACCTTC. Translating gives CASSQFFLSNYGYTF.

The V call is TRBV6-5, the J call TRBJ2-2; possibly TRBD1 for D (5 bases). Germline values: CDR1 MNHEY, CDR2 SVGAGI. V gave up 2 bases and J gave up 6 bases, with 13 bases separating them. This CDR3 has 15 residues. CDR3 in amino acids: CASSYGWGRPGELFF. CDR3 nucleotides: TGTGCCAGCAGTTACGGGTGGGGCCGTCCCGGGGAGCTGTTTTTT.

This rearrangement joins TRBV18 to TRBJ2-1; D possibly corresponds to TRBD2 (5 bases). CDR3 size: 17 residues. CDR1 is KGHSH and CDR2 is LQKENI in the germline V gene. The V gene lost 2 bases and the J gene lost 1 base, with 15 bases spanning the gap. CDR3: CASSPITGFLSYNEQFF. CDR3 nucleotide sequence: TGTGCCAGCTCACCAATAACGGGGTTCCTATCCTACAATGAGCAGTTCTTC. Drawing the rest from reference TRBV18 and TRBJ2-1, the complete variable domain is NAGVMQNPRHLVRRRGQEARLRCSPMKGHSHVYWYRQLPEEGLKFMVYLQKENIIDESGMPKERFSAEFPKEGPSILRIQQVVRGDSAAYFCASSPITGFLSYNEQFFGPGTRLTVL.